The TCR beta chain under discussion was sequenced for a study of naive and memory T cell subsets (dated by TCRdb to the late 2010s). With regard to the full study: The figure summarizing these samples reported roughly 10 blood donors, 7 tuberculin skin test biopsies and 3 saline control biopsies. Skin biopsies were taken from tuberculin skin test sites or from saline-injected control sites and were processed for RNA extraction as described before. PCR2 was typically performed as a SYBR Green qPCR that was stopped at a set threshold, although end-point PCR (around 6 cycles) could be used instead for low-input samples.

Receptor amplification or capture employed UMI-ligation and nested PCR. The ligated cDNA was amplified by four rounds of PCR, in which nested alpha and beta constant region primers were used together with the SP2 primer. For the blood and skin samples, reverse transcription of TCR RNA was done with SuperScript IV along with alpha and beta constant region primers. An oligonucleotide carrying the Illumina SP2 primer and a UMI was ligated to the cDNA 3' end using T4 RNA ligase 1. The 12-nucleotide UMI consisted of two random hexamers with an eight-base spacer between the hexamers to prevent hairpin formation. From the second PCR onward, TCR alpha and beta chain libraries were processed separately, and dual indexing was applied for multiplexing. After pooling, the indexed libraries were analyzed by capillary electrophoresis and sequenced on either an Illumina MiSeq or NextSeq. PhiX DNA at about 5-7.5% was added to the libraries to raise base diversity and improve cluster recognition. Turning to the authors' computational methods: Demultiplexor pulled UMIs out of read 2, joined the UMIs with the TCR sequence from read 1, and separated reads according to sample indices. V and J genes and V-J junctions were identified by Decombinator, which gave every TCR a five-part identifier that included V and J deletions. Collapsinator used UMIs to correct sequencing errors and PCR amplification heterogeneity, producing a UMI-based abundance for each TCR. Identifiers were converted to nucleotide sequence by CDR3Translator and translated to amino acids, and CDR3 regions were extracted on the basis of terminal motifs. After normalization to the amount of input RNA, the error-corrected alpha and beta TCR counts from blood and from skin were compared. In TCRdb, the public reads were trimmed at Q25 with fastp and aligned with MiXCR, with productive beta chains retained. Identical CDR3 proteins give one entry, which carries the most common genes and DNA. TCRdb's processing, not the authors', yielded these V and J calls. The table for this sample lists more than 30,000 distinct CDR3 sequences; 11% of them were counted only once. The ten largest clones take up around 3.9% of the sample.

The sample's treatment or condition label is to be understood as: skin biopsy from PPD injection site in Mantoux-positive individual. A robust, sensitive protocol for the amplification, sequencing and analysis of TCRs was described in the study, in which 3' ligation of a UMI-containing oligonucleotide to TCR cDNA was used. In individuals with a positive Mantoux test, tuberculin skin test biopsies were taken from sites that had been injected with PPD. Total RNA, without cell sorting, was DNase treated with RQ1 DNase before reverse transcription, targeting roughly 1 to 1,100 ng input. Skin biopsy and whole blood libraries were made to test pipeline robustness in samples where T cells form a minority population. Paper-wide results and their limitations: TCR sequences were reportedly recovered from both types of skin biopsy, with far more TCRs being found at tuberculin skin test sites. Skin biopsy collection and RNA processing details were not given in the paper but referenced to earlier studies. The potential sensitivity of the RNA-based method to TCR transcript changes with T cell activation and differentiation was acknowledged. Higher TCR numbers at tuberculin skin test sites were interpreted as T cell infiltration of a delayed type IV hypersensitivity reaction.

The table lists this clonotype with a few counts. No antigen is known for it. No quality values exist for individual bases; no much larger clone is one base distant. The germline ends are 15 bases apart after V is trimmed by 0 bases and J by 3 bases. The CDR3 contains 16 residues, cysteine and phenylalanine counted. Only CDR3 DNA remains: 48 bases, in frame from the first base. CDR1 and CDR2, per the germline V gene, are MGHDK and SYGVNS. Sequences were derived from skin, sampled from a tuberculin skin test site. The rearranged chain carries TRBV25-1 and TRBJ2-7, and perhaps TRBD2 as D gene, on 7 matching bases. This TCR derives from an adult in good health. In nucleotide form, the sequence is TGTGCCAGCAGTGAATATGGGAGGGGGGGAGTCTACGAGCAGTACTTC. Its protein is CASSEYGRGGVYEQYF.